This paragraph reports one T cell receptor (beta chain). The antigen is undetermined. The CDR3 is 15 residues long. Germline V gene lookup returns CDR1 MNHNY and CDR2 SVGAGI (reference sequence). The V and J ends lost 6 bases and 0 bases respectively, with 12 bases between them. One entry per CDR3 protein results from TCRdb running MiXCR on the 5' RACE reads. The table shows about 39,000 distinct CDR3 sequences, with roughly 5.2% occurring only once. These data originate in a study of spatial heterogeneity in lung cancer. In the study overall: The library had UMIs, and each TCR and UMI pair averaged more than ten raw reads. General study results and limits: Resection blood, more than follow-up blood, showed ubiquitous expanded tumor TCRs.

The time point here: sample taken at primary tumor resection. Whole RNA from tumor, nontumor lung or frozen PBMC was sequenced unsorted. The input for sequencing was PBMCs, taken at surgery. The rearrangement joins TRBV6-6 to TRBJ1-3, with TRBD1 as a possible D gene (6 bases). The receptor was isolated from a male donor with early-stage non-small cell lung cancer. The CDR3: CASRMDSNSGNTIYF. DNA for the CDR3: TGTGCCAGCAGGATGGACAGCAACTCTGGAAACACCATATATTTT.